This TCR beta chain comes out of a study of cytotoxic CD8 clonotypes in ibrutinib-treated CLL. Study in general: Partial response was seen in roughly 25 patients and complete response in 2; after median roughly 66 months, around 15 stayed remitted, approximately twelve progressed.

Germline V lookup: CDR1 ENHRY, CDR2 SYGVKD. Trimming pared 6 bases from V and 0 bases from J, leaving 9 bases between. This CDR3 is built from 15 residues. About this clone: Its matching antigen is unknown.

Study-level points and caveats: Timing of sampling differed between sustained-remission and progressing patients. Among the clonotypes, public ones were uncommon and contracted or held stable on treatment.

Sequencing used immunoSEQ multiplex PCR; TCRdb keeps in-frame clones, though not all of them. The repertoire holds about 140,000 clones, with 70% to 85% as singletons. This TCR was sampled from a human donor with chronic lymphocytic leukemia. The chain has TRBV10-3 and TRBJ1-6; D is perhaps TRBD1 (6 bases). The source material was PBMCs, sampled after 12 months of ibrutinib treatment. The CDR3 region is CAISADSSYNSPLHF. DNA of the CDR3: TGTGCCATCAGCGCGGACAGCTCCTATAATTCACCCCTCCACTTT.